These 30 T cell receptor beta chains came from one sample sequenced in a study of blood T cells in healthy people across ages. Using a J-beta primer mix together with a sample-barcoded 5' primer, a second PCR was run for roughly 6 to 11 cycles. A single record per CDR3 protein comes from TCRdb applying MiXCR to the 5' RACE reads. The profile covers 800,000 to 950,000 distinct CDR3 sequences, with 30% to 45% appearing a single time and 10% to 15% taken by the ten largest. Material: blood. The receptors come from a young man in good health.

The chain links TRBV7-2 to TRBJ1-1; a possible D gene is TRBD1 (5 bases). V was shortened by 6 bases and J by 5 bases, with 19 bases between the two germline ends. There are 15 residues in the CDR3. The germline V gene has CDR1 SGHTA and CDR2 FQGNSA. In DNA, the CDR3 is TGTGCCAGCAGTCGCGATGCCGGGGGAGGGACTGAAGCTTTCTTT. This encodes CASSRDAGGGTEAFF.

The V and J genes are TRBV7-2 and TRBJ1-1; D is unresolved. V was cut by 3 bases and J by 4 bases, with 12 bases left in between. The CDR3 is 14 residues long. The germline gives CDR1 SGHTA, CDR2 FQGNSA. The CDR3 coding sequence is TGTGCCAGCAGCTTCGCGGGCACCGTCACTGAAGCTTTCTTT. Protein product: CASSFAGTVTEAFF. Combining the CDR3 with reference TRBV7-2 and TRBJ1-1 gives the whole variable domain GAGVSQSPSNKVTEKGKDVELRCDPISGHTALYWYRQSLGQGLEFLIYFQGNSAPDKSGLPSDRFSAERTGGSVSTLTIQRTQQEDSAVYLCASSFAGTVTEAFFGQGTRLTVV.

J is TRBJ1-5 and V is TRBV20-1, with D maybe TRBD1 (5 bases). The CDR3 has 14 residues. V lost 6 bases to trimming and J lost 4 bases, with 16 bases between them. The germline gives CDR1 DFQATT, CDR2 SNEGSKA (reference sequence). The chain's CDR3 is CSAGASGRNQPQHF. The CDR3 DNA is TGCAGTGCCGGGGCGTCGGGTCGGAATCAGCCCCAGCATTTT.

The chain carries TRBV20-1 and TRBJ1-5, with D maybe TRBD1 (6 bases). Per the germline V gene, CDR1 is DFQATT and CDR2 is SNEGSKA (reference sequence). Trimming left V 6 bases short and J 3 bases short, with 12 bases between. This CDR3 contains 13 residues. This chain's CDR3 is CSARRTDNQPQHF. The CDR3 region has the DNA TGCAGTGCCAGAAGGACAGACAATCAGCCCCAGCATTTT.

This clonotype turned up a few times. The V gene is TRBV14, the J gene TRBJ2-3, with TRBD2 matching 12 bases. Trimming at V came to 1 base and at J to 2 bases, leaving 4 bases not matched to a gene. This CDR3 is built from 17 residues. From germline, CDR1 is SGHDN and CDR2 FVKESK. This CDR3 is CASSQGASGGATDTQYF. The CDR3 bases are TGTGCCAGCAGCCAAGGGGCTAGCGGGGGGGCCACAGATACGCAGTATTTT.

This clonotype turned up a few times. The CDR3 loop reads CASSQDYLNEQYF. In nucleotides, the CDR3 is TGTGCCAGCAGCCAAGATTATCTGAACGAGCAGTACTTC. The chain uses TRBV4-2 and TRBJ2-7; no firm D call. V was cut by 0 bases and J by 5 bases, with 8 bases left in between. Germline V gives CDR1 LGHNA, CDR2 YNFKEQ. The CDR3 length is 13 residues.

This clonotype was counted between two and nine times. The chain has TRBV5-1 and TRBJ2-7, with D perhaps matching TRBD1 (5 bases). CDR3 size: 13 residues. CDR1 is SGHRS and CDR2 is YFSETQ in the germline V gene. Deletions cut 3 bases from V and 3 bases from J, with 10 bases between. This CDR3 reads CASSSLDSYEQYF. CDR3 DNA: TGCGCCAGCAGCTCTCTCGACAGCTACGAGCAGTACTTC.

DNA for the CDR3: TGTGCCACCAGCAGAGAAATACCGATCGCAGATACGCAGTATTTT. It specifies CATSREIPIADTQYF. This chain joins TRBV15 and TRBJ2-3; D unresolved. Trimming left V 0 bases short and J 4 bases short, with 11 bases between. The CDR3 sequence is 15 residues long. Germline V lookup: CDR1 LNHNV, CDR2 YYDKDF (reference sequence).

To note about this clonotype: A much larger clone differs by one base, so this may be a read error. The chain employs TRBV10-3 and TRBJ2-7; 9 bases fit TRBD2. J lost 6 bases, V lost 6 bases, and 6 bases had no gene match. The CDR3 loop spans 13 amino acids. Germline V gives CDR1 ENHRY, CDR2 SYGVKD. For the CDR3, the DNA is TGTGCCATCAGCTGGGGACTAGCCTGCGAGCAGTACTTC. The encoded protein is CAISWGLACEQYF.

This clonotype was detected only a few times. V usage is TRBV5-1 and J usage is TRBJ2-1, with D perhaps matching TRBD2 (5 bases). This CDR3 is 15 amino acids long. Trimming pared 0 bases from V and 13 bases from J, leaving 20 bases between. Germline CDR1 is SGHRS and CDR2 is YFSETQ. The CDR3 DNA sequence: TGCGCCAGCAGCTTGGAGGGCCGTCCGTGGGAGACCCAGTTCTTC. Translation gives CASSLEGRPWETQFF.

A few counts support this clonotype. The genes are TRBV2 and TRBJ1-2; 7 nucleotides align to TRBD1. This CDR3 spans 14 amino acids. Germline V gene sequence: CDR1 SNHLY, CDR2 FYNNEI. V was clipped by 6 bases and J by 2 bases; unmatched bases: 6. CDR3 sequence reads: CASRGAQGNYGYTF. The CDR3 DNA reads TGTGCCAGCAGGGGCGCACAGGGGAACTATGGCTACACCTTC. Drawing the rest from reference TRBV2 and TRBJ1-2, the complete variable domain is EPEVTQTPSHQVTQMGQEVILRCVPISNHLYFYWYRQILGQKVEFLVSFYNNEISEKSEIFDDQFSVERPDGSNFTLKIRSTKLEDSAMYFCASRGAQGNYGYTFGSGTRLTVV.

The V gene is TRBV9, the J gene TRBJ2-4, with 12 bases that match TRBD2. CDR3 length equals 19 residues. V dropped 2 bases and J dropped 1; count of bases not matched to a gene: 10. Germline CDR1 is SGDLS and CDR2 is YYNGEE. Here the CDR3 reads CASSVLDAGTSGAKNIQYF. The CDR3 coding sequence is TGTGCCAGCAGCGTTTTAGATGCCGGGACTAGCGGGGCCAAAAACATTCAGTACTTC.

This clonotype was seen a few times. The chain combines TRBV7-3 with TRBJ2-3; a possible D gene is TRBD2 (6 bases). V was pared by 5 bases and J by 4 bases, with 16 bases between. CDR1 is SGHTA, CDR2 FQGTGA, per germline. The CDR3 has 15 amino acids. The CDR3 DNA is TGTGCCAGCAGCCTCGCGGGGAGTGGGGCAGATACGCAGTATTTT. Translation: CASSLAGSGADTQYF.

The count of this clonotype is one. The rearrangement joins TRBV7-2 to TRBJ1-6; no clear D. CDR1 is SGHTA and CDR2 is FQGNSA in the germline V gene. The CDR3 is 16 residues long. Trimming took off 5 bases at V and 7 bases at J, with 18 bases between the two ends. The CDR3 coding sequence is TGTGCCAGCAGCCCTAAGGGCCCCCAATTGAATTCACCCCTCCACTTT. This sequence encodes CASSPKGPQLNSPLHF.

This clonotype was observed many times. This rearrangement joins TRBV7-2 to TRBJ2-3, with 9 bases fitting TRBD2. The ends lost 11 bases at V and 0 bases at J; junction bases unmatched: 6. Looked up from germline, CDR1 is SGHTA and CDR2 is FQGNSA. This CDR3 comprises 14 residues. The CDR3 DNA reads as TGTGCCTGCGCGGCGGGGGGGAGCACAGATACGCAGTATTTT. This encodes CACAAGGSTDTQYF.

This clonotype was counted many times. This chain connects TRBV2 to TRBJ2-1, with 8 nucleotides matching TRBD2. Unmatched junction bases numbered 7, after V lost 4 bases and J lost 2 bases. Germline CDR1 and CDR2: SNHLY and FYNNEI. CDR3 size: 16 residues. The CDR3 sequence is CASSVLSGGAYNEQFF. Written as DNA, the CDR3 is TGTGCCAGCAGTGTTTTATCCGGGGGGGCCTACAATGAGCAGTTCTTC.

This clonotype has just a few counts. CDR3 bases: TGTGCCAGCAGCCCTGCGAGGGGGCAGTTCTTC. This gives the protein CASSPARGQFF. This chain links TRBV5-5 with TRBJ2-1; the D gene could be TRBD1 or TRBD2 (5 bases each). The V gene's germline CDR1 is SGHKS and CDR2 YYEKEE (reference sequence). V dropped 4 bases and J dropped 12 bases, with 11 bases sitting between them. This CDR3 region has 11 residues.

V and J are TRBV15 and TRBJ1-3; no definite D call. Trimming removed 0 bases from V and 0 bases from J, with 6 bases in between. The CDR3 sequence is 15 residues long. The germline gives CDR1 LNHNV, CDR2 YYDKDF (reference sequence). The CDR3 region has the DNA TGTGCCACCAGCAGAGACGGCCACTCTGGAAACACCATATATTTT. Its translation: CATSRDGHSGNTIYF. Full variable domain (rest looked up from reference TRBV15 and TRBJ1-3): DAMVIQNPRYQVTQFGKPVTLSCSQTLNHNVMYWYQQKSSQAPKLLFHYYDKDFNNEADTPDNFQSRRPNTSFCFLDIRSPGLGDTAMYLCATSRDGHSGNTIYFGEGSWLTVV.

The chain has TRBV9 and TRBJ2-1; D possibly corresponds to TRBD1 (5 bases). Per germline, CDR1 SGDLS and CDR2 YYNGEE. Trimming stripped 0 bases from V and 8 bases from J, with 33 bases between. The CDR3 has 21 amino acids. The CDR3 reads CASSVVGPSKVGSRVVDEQFF. CDR3 sequence (DNA): TGTGCCAGCAGCGTAGTAGGACCATCCAAAGTAGGATCCAGGGTAGTAGATGAGCAGTTCTTC. The entire variable domain, with the rest obtained from reference TRBV9 and TRBJ2-1, is as follows: DSGVTQTPKHLITATGQRVTLRCSPRSGDLSVYWYQQSLDQGLQFLIQYYNGEERAKGNILERFSAQQFPDLHSELNLSSLELGDSALYFCASSVVGPSKVGSRVVDEQFFGPGTRLTVL.

This clonotype has a count of ten or more. The chain uses TRBV5-1 and TRBJ2-7; D is perhaps TRBD1 (6 bases). CDR1 is SGHRS, CDR2 YFSETQ, per germline. With 4 bases removed from V and 1 base from J, the gap between germline ends came to 12 bases. The CDR3 runs 14 residues. The CDR3 region has the DNA TGCGCCAGCAGCCAGGGGACAACTTCCTACGAGCAGTACTTC. Encoded protein: CASSQGTTSYEQYF.

This clonotype was found a few times. The chain is built from TRBV5-1 and TRBJ2-3, with TRBD1 matching over 8 bases. The CDR3 is 16 residues long. Per germline, CDR1 SGHRS and CDR2 YFSETQ. With 4 bases clipped from V and 3 bases from J, the junction kept 10 bases outside the gene matches. CDR3 amino acids: CASSLPTGAGTDTQYF. CDR3 nucleotide sequence: TGCGCCAGCAGCCTCCCGACAGGGGCGGGTACAGATACGCAGTATTTT.

This clonotype turned up a few times. The chain uses TRBV28 and TRBJ1-4, with 10 bases fitting TRBD1. The CDR3 has 15 amino acids. V dropped 8 bases and J dropped 8; count of bases not matched to a gene: 11. The germline gives CDR1 MDHEN, CDR2 SYDVKM. Here the CDR3 reads CASQATGDRGEKLFF. In DNA, the CDR3 is TGTGCCAGCCAAGCAACCGGGGACAGGGGAGAAAAACTGTTTTTT.

At least ten counts were recorded for this clonotype. The chain couples TRBV7-2 to TRBJ2-3, with D perhaps TRBD2 (5 bases). Germline CDR1 reads SGHTA; CDR2 reads FQGNSA. The CDR3 is 15 amino acids. Trimming stripped 2 bases from V and 6 bases from J, with 15 bases between. This chain's CDR3 is CASSLNGVLMDTQYF. DNA for the CDR3: TGTGCCAGCAGCTTAAACGGGGTATTGATGGATACGCAGTATTTT.

The rearrangement links TRBV9 to TRBJ2-1; TRBD2 matches 14 bases. After removal of 6 bases from V and 9 bases from J, the junction contained 5 bases not matched to a gene. This CDR3 contains 14 residues. Germline V gene data show CDR1 as SGDLS and CDR2 as YYNGEE. The CDR3 region has the DNA TGTGCCAGCACCGGACTAGCGGGAGGCGGTGAGCAGTTCTTC. Its translation: CASTGLAGGGEQFF.

This clonotype was picked up a small number of times. The V call is TRBV5-1, the J call TRBJ1-1, with D maybe TRBD1 (6 bases). The CDR3 is 13 residues long. The V end was cut by 6 bases, the J end by 3 bases, with 12 bases between. Germline CDR1 SGHRS, CDR2 YFSETQ. The CDR3 loop is CASNRDTDTEAFF. In DNA form, the CDR3 reads TGCGCCAGCAACAGGGACACCGACACTGAAGCTTTCTTT.

The rearrangement uses TRBV7-2 and TRBJ1-5; maybe TRBD1 (6 bases). The germline CDR1 and CDR2 sequences are SGHTA and FQGNSA. Trimming cost V 5 bases and J 4 bases, with 15 bases left between them. This CDR3 contains 15 residues. CDR3 in DNA: TGTGCCAGCAGCAGGGGGGGGGTTCTTAATCAGCCCCAGCATTTT. Translated: CASSRGGVLNQPQHF.

DNA of the CDR3: TGCAGTGCTAGAGATGAGGCGGGGAACACTGAAGCTTTCTTT. Its translation is CSARDEAGNTEAFF. The J gene is TRBJ1-1, the V gene TRBV20-1, with unresolved D. Germline V gene data show CDR1 as DFQATT and CDR2 as SNEGSKA (reference sequence). The CDR3 spans 14 residues. Trimming pared 0 bases from V and 1 base from J, leaving 9 bases between.

V gene TRBV20-1 combines with J gene TRBJ1-1; D possibly corresponds to TRBD1 (6 bases). Between the trimmed V and J ends, which lost 5 bases and 2 bases, there was a span of 9 bases. Germline-derived CDR1 and CDR2 are DFQATT and SNEGSKA (reference sequence). The CDR3 runs 12 residues. The DNA of the CDR3 is TGCAGTGCTGGACAGCGAAACACTGAAGCTTTCTTT. It yields the protein CSAGQRNTEAFF.

The table lists this clonotype with a count of one. The chain combines TRBV4-3 with TRBJ2-2; TRBD1 or TRBD2 may be the D gene (5 bases each). This CDR3 has 17 amino acids. Trimming pared 0 bases from V and 4 bases from J, leaving 15 bases between. Germline V CDR1 and CDR2: LGHNA, YSLEER. CDR3 DNA sequence: TGCGCCAGCAGCCAAGATGTATGGTCGGGGCCCACCGGGGAGCTGTTTTTT. Its protein product is CASSQDVWSGPTGELFF.

As to this clonotype: A much larger clone is a single base away; this may be a read error. The chain recombines TRBV11-2 with TRBJ2-3; tentative D call: TRBD2 (6 bases). Germline CDR1 is SGHAT and CDR2 is FQNNGV. The CDR3 extends over 16 amino acids. The CDR3 reads CVSSLDLALSTDTQYF. CDR3 DNA: TGTGTCAGCAGCTTAGACCTAGCGCTGAGCACAGATACGCAGTATTTT. Full variable domain (missing parts from reference TRBV11-2 and TRBJ2-3): EAGVAQSPRYKIIEKRQSVAFWCNPISGHATLYWYQQILGQGPKLLIQFQNNGVVDDSQLPKDRFSAERLKGVDSTLKIQPAKLEDSAVYLCVSSLDLALSTDTQYFGPGTRLTVL.